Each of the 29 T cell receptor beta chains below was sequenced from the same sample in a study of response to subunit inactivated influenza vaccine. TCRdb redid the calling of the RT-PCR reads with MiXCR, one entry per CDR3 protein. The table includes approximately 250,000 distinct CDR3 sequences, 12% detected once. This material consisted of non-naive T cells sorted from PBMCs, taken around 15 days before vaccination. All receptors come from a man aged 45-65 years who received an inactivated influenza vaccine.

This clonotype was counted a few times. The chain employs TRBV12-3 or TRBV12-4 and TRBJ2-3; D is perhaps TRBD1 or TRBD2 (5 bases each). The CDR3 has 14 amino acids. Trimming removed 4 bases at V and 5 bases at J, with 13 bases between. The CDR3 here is CASSSRDARDTQYF. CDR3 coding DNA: TGTGCCAGCAGTTCACGGGACGCCCGAGATACGCAGTATTTT.

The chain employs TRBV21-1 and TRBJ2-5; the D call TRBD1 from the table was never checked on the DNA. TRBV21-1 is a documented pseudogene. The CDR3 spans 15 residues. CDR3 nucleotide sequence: TGTGCCAGCAGCAAAGTGGGGGGGGATTTAGAGACCCAGTACTTC. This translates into CASSKVGGDLETQYF.

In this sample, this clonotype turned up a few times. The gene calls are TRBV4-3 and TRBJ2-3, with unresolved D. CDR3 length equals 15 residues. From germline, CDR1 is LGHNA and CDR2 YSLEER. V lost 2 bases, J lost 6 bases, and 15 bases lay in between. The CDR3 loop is CASSQSFEGGDTQYF. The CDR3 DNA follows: TGCGCCAGCAGCCAATCCTTTGAAGGTGGGGATACGCAGTATTTT.

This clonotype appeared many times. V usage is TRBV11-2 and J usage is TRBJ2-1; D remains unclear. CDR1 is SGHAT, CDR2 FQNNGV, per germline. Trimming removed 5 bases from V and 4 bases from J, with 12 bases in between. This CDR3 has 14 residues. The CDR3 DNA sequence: TGTGCCAGCAGCCAGTGGACGGCGTACAATGAGCAGTTCTTC. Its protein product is CASSQWTAYNEQFF.

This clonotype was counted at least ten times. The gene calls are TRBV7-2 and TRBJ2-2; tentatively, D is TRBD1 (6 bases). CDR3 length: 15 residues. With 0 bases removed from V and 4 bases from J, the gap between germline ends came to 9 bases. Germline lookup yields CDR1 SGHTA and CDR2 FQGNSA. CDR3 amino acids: CASSLAQGPTGELFF. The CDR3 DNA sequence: TGTGCCAGCAGCTTAGCACAGGGCCCCACCGGGGAGCTGTTTTTT.

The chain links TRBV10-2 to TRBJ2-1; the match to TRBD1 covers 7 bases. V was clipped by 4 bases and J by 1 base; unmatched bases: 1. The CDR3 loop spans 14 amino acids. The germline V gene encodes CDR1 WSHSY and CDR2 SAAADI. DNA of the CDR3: TGCGCCAGCAGTGCAGGGGGATCCTACAATGAGCAGTTCTTC. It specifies CASSAGGSYNEQFF.

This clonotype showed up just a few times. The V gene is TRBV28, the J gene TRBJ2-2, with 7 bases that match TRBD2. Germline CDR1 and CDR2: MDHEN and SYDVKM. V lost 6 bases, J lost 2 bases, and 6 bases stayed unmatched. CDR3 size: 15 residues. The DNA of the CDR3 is TGTGCCAGCAGAGCGGGACTTTTAAACACCGGGGAGCTGTTTTTT. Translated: CASRAGLLNTGELFF.

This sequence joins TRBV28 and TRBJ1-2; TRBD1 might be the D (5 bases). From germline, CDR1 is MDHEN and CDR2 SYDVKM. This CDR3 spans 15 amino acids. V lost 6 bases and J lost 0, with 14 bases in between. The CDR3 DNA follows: TGTGCCAGCAGAGAAATGGGGGAAGCTAACTATGGCTACACCTTC. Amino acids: CASREMGEANYGYTF.

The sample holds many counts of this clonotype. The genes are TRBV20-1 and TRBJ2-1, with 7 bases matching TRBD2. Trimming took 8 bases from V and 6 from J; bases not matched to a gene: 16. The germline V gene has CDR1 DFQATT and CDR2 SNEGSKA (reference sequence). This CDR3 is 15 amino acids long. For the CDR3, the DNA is TGCAGTATACCCCCCCGAATAGGGAGGGGCAATGAGCAGTTCTTC. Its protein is CSIPPRIGRGNEQFF.

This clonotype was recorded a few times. This chain's CDR3 is CSARREEVDTQYF. CDR3 in DNA: TGCAGTGCTAGACGAGAGGAGGTAGATACGCAGTATTTT. V is TRBV20-1 and J is TRBJ2-3, with D possibly matching TRBD2 (5 bases). V lost 2 bases and J 5 bases, leaving 11 bases between the germline ends. The CDR3 spans 13 residues. Per germline, CDR1 DFQATT and CDR2 SNEGSKA (reference sequence).

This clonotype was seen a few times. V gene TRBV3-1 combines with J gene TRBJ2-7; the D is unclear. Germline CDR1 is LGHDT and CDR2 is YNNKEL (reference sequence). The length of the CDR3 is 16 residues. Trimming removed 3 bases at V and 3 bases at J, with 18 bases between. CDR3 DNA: TGTGCCAGCAGCCACCAGGTAGGATTGAAGCGCTACGAGCAGTACTTC. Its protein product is CASSHQVGLKRYEQYF.

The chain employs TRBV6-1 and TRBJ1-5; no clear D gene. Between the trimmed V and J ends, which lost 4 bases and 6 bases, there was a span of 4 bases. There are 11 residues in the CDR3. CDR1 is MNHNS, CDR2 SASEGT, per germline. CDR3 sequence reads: CASSGSQPQHF. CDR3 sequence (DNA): TGTGCCAGCAGTGGGAGTCAGCCCCAGCATTTT.

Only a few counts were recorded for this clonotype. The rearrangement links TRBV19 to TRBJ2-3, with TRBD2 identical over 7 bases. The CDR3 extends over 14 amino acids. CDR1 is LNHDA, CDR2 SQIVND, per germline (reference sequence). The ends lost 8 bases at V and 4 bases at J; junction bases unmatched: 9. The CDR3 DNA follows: TGTGCCAGTGGTTCGGCGGGAGCACCAGATACGCAGTATTTT. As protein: CASGSAGAPDTQYF.

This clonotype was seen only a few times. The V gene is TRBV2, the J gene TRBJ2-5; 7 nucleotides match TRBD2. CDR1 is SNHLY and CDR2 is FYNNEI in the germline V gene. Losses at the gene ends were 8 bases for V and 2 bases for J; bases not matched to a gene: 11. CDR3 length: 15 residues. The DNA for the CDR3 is TGTGCCAGCGCCGGGACTATGCTCGTGCAAGAGACCCAGTACTTC. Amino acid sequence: CASAGTMLVQETQYF.

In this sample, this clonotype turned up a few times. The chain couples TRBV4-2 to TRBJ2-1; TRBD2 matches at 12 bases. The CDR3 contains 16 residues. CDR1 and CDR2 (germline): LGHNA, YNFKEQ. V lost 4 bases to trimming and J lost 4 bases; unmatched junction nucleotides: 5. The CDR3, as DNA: TGTGCCAGCAGCCCTAGACTAGCGGGGGAATACAATGAGCAGTTCTTC. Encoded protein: CASSPRLAGEYNEQFF.

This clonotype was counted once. CDR3 sequence reads: CAISLSGQGRTDTQYF. CDR3 nucleotides: TGTGCCATATCCTTATCCGGACAGGGACGTACAGATACGCAGTATTTT. The genes are TRBV10-3 and TRBJ2-3; 8 nucleotides line up with TRBD1. V gave up 9 bases and J gave up 3 bases; unmatched junction bases: 14. From germline, CDR1 is ENHRY and CDR2 SYGVKD. This CDR3 spans 16 amino acids.

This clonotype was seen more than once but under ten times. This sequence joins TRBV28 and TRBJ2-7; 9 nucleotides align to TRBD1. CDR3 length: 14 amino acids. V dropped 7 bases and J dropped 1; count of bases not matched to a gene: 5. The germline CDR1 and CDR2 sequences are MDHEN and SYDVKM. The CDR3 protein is CASKSTGGSYEQYF. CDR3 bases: TGTGCCAGCAAGTCGACAGGGGGGTCCTACGAGCAGTACTTC.

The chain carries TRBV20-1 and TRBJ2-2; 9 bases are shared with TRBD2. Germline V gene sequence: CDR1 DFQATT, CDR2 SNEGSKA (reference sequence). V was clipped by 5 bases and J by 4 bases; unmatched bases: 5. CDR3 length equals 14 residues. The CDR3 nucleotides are TGCAGTGCTGTTAGCGGGGGCTCCACCGGGGAGCTGTTTTTT. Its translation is CSAVSGGSTGELFF.

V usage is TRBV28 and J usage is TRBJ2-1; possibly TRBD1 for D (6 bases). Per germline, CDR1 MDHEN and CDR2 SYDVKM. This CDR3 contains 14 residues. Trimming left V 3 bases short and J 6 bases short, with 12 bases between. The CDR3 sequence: CASSFQGRPNEQFF. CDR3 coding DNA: TGTGCCAGCAGTTTCCAGGGGCGCCCCAATGAGCAGTTCTTC.

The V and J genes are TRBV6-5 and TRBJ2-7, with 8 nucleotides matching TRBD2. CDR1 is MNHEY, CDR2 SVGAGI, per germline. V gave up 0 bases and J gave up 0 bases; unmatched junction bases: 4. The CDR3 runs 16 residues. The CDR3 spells CASSYSSGGSSYEQYF. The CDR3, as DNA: TGTGCCAGCAGTTACTCCTCGGGGGGGAGCTCCTACGAGCAGTACTTC.

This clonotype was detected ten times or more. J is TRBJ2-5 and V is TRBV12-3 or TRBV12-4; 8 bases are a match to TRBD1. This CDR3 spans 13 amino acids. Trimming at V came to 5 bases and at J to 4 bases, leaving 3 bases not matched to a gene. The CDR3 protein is CASSPGGAETQYF. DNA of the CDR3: TGTGCCAGCAGTCCAGGGGGCGCAGAGACCCAGTACTTC.

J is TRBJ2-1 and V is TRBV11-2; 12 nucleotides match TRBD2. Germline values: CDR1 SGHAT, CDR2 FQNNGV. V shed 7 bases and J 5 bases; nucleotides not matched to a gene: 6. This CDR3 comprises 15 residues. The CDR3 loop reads CASILAGGRHNEQFF. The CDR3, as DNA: TGTGCCAGCATCCTAGCGGGGGGGCGACACAATGAGCAGTTCTTC.

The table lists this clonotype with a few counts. CDR3 loop: CASSRAAQGRIYTEAFF. For the CDR3, the DNA is TGTGCCAGCAGCCGAGCGGCACAGGGGCGTATATACACTGAAGCTTTCTTT. This chain joins TRBV7-8 and TRBJ1-1, with 7 bases fitting TRBD1. V was clipped by 5 bases and J by 3 bases; unmatched bases: 15. Germline values: CDR1 SGHVS, CDR2 FQNEAQ. The CDR3 is 17 residues long. Full variable domain (outside the CDR3, taken from reference TRBV7-8 and TRBJ1-1): GAGVSQSPRYKVAKRGQDVALRCDPISGHVSLFWYQQALGQGPEFLTYFQNEAQLDKSGLPSDRFFAERPEGSVSTLKIQRTQQEDSAVYLCASSRAAQGRIYTEAFFGQGTRLTVV.

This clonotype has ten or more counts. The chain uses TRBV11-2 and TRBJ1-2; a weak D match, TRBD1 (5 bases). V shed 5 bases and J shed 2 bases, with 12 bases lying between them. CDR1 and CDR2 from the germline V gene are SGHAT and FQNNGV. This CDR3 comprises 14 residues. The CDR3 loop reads CASSPRGPNYGYTF. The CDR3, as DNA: TGTGCCAGCAGCCCTAGGGGCCCGAACTATGGCTACACCTTC. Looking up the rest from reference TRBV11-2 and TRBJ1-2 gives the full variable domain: EAGVAQSPRYKIIEKRQSVAFWCNPISGHATLYWYQQILGQGPKLLIQFQNNGVVDDSQLPKDRFSAERLKGVDSTLKIQPAKLEDSAVYLCASSPRGPNYGYTFGSGTRLTVV.

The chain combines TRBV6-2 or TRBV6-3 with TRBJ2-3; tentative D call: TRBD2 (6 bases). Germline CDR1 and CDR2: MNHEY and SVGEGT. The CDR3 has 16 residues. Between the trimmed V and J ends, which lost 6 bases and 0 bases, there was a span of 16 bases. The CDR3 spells CASSYGSRASTDTQYF. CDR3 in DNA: TGTGCCAGCAGCTACGGGAGCAGGGCTAGCACAGATACGCAGTATTTT.

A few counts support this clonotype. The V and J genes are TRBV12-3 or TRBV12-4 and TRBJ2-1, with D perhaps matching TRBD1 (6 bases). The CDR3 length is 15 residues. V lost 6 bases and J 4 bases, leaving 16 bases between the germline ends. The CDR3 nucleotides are TGTGCCAGCAGCCCCGGAAGGACAGAATACAATGAGCAGTTCTTC. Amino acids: CASSPGRTEYNEQFF.

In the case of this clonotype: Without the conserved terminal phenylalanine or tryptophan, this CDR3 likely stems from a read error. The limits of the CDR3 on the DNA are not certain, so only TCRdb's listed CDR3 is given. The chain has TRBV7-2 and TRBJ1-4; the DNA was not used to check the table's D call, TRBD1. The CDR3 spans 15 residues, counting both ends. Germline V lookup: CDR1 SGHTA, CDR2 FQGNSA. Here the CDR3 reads CASRVKILLRNRRGP.

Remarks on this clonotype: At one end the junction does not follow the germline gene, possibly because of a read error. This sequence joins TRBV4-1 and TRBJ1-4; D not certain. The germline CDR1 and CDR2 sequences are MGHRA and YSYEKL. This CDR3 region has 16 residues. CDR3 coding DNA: TGCGCCACCAGCCAAGAGTGGTCCAAAGAGGAGAAAAAACTGTTTTTT. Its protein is CATSQEWSKEEKKLFF.

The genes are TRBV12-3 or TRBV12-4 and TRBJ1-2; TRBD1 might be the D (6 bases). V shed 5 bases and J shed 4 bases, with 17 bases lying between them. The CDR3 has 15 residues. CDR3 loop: CASSAYRADGYGYTF. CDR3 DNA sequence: TGTGCCAGCAGTGCGTACAGGGCCGACGGCTATGGCTACACCTTC.